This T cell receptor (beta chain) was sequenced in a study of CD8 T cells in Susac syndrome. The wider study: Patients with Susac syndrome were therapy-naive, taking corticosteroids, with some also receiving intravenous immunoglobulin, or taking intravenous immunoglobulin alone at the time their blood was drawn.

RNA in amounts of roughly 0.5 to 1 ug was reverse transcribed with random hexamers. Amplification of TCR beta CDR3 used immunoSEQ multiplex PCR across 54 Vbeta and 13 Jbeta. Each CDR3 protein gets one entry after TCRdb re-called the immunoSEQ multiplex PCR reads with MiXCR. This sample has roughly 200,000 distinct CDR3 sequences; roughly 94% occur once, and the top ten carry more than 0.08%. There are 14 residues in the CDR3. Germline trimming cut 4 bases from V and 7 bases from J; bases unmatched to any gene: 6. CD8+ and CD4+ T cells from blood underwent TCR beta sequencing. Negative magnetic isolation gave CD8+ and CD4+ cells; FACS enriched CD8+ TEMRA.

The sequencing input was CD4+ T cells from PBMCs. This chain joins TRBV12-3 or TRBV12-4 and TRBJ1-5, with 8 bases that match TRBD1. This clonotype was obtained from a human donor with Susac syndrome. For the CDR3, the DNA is TGTGCCAGCAGTTGGACAGGGATAAGCCAGCCCCAGCATTTT. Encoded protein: CASSWTGISQPQHF.